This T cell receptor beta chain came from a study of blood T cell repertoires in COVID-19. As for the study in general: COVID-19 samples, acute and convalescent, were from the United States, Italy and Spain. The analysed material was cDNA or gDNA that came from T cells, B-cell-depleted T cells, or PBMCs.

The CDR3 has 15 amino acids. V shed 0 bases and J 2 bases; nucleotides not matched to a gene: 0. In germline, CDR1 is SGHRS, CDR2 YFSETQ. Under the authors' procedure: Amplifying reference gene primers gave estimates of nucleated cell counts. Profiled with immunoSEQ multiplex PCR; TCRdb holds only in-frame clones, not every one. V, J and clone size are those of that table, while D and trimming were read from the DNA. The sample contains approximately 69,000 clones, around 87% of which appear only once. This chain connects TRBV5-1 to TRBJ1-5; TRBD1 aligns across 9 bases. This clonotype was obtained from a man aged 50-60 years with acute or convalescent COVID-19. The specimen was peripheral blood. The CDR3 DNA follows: TGCGCCAGCAGCTTGGGACAGGGGGGCAATCAGCCCCAGCATTTT. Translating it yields CASSLGQGGNQPQHF.